One sample yielded the 13 T cell receptor beta chains listed below, sequenced in a study of shared clonotypes between healthy human individuals. The assay was immunoSEQ multiplex PCR, and TCRdb's table has in-frame clones only and misses some. The sample holds about 2.3 million clones, approximately 95% seen once. Sample: naive CD4+ T cells from PBMCs. The sample's subset: CD45RA+ positively selected. The receptors here all came from a man between 18 and 29 years old in good health. Some clones in this sample may be carry-over from other donors' samples.

The CDR3 sequence: CASKPPEDYGYTF. The CDR3 region has the DNA TGTGCCAGCAAACCGCCGGAGGACTATGGCTACACCTTC. The chain joins TRBV27 to TRBJ1-2; D is unresolved. CDR1 and CDR2 (germline): MNHEY, SMNVEV (reference sequence). V lost 7 bases and J 3 bases, leaving 12 bases between the germline ends. This CDR3 spans 13 amino acids.

V and J are TRBV6-6 and TRBJ2-2; 10 bases map to TRBD2. Germline trimming cut 5 bases from V and 4 bases from J; bases unmatched to any gene: 4. Germline loops: CDR1 MNHNY, CDR2 SVGAGI (reference sequence). The CDR3 contains 15 residues. As DNA, the CDR3 is TGTGCCAGCAGTAATCGACTAGCGGGCACCGGGGAGCTGTTTTTT. Its protein product is CASSNRLAGTGELFF.

The rearrangement links TRBV2 to TRBJ1-5; D remains unclear. Germline CDR1 and CDR2: SNHLY and FYNNEI. Trimming removed 2 bases from V and 5 bases from J, with 10 bases in between. The CDR3 spans 14 residues. CDR3 nucleotide sequence: TGTGCCAGCAGTGAATTAGTCGATTATCAGCCCCAGCATTTT. This translates into CASSELVDYQPQHF.

The chain links TRBV28 to TRBJ2-1; TRBD2 aligns across 14 bases. Germline CDR1 reads MDHEN; CDR2 reads SYDVKM. The V segment lost 6 bases and the J segment 8 bases; nucleotides outside the gene matches: 3. The CDR3 loop spans 14 amino acids. The DNA of the CDR3 is TGTGCCAGCAGCCGACTAGCGGGAGGGGATGAGCAGTTCTTC. It specifies CASSRLAGGDEQFF.

V is TRBV7-8 and J is TRBJ1-2; perhaps TRBD1 as D (6 bases). Trimming pared 0 bases from V and 0 bases from J, leaving 11 bases between. The germline V gene has CDR1 SGHVS and CDR2 FQNEAQ. The CDR3 runs 16 residues. The CDR3 is CASSLAVDRSNYGYTF. The DNA of the CDR3 is TGTGCCAGCAGCTTAGCCGTGGACAGATCTAACTATGGCTACACCTTC.

The rearrangement joins TRBV7-3 to TRBJ1-3; 8 bases are a match to TRBD1. J was trimmed by 5 bases and V by 3 bases; bases with no gene match: 3. Germline V lookup: CDR1 SGHTA, CDR2 FQGTGA. The CDR3 totals 14 residues. The CDR3 coding sequence is TGTGCCAGCAGCTTGGGACAGGCTCGAAACACCATATATTTT. Residues: CASSLGQARNTIYF.

CDR3 protein: CASSQEFYSGDGGTGELFF. For the CDR3, the DNA is TGTGCCAGCAGCCAAGAATTTTATTCAGGGGACGGGGGCACCGGGGAGCTGTTTTTT. The rearrangement links TRBV4-2 to TRBJ2-2, with D perhaps matching TRBD1 or TRBD2 (6 bases each). The CDR3 loop spans 19 amino acids. Germline V gives CDR1 LGHNA, CDR2 YNFKEQ. Trimming removed 0 bases from V and 4 bases from J, with 21 bases in between.

The rearrangement links TRBV10-3 to TRBJ1-3; unclear D gene. The germline CDR1 and CDR2 sequences are ENHRY and SYGVKD. Deletions cut 3 bases from V and 5 bases from J, with 5 bases between. This CDR3 contains 12 residues. The CDR3 protein is CAISDTRNTIYF. The CDR3 coding sequence is TGTGCCATCAGTGACACGCGAAACACCATATATTTT.

The chain links TRBV6-6 to TRBJ1-1, with D perhaps matching TRBD1 (5 bases). V was shortened by 6 bases and J by 2 bases, with 13 bases between the two germline ends. The CDR3 is 14 amino acids. The germline gives CDR1 MNHNY, CDR2 SVGAGI (reference sequence). CDR3 sequence: CASSPPRDNTEAFF. In nucleotides, the CDR3 is TGTGCCAGCAGCCCACCCCGGGACAACACTGAAGCTTTCTTT.

For this clone: The same CDR3 can be traced to other DNA sequences in this sample. The chain combines TRBV11-3 with TRBJ2-1; possible D gene TRBD2, 5 bases. This CDR3 has 14 amino acids. The germline V and J ends were trimmed by 2 bases and 5 bases, with 10 bases remaining between them. Germline loops: CDR1 SGHNT, CDR2 YENEEA. CDR3 region: CASSLRGANNEQFF. Here the CDR3 DNA reads TGTGCCAGCAGCTTACGGGGAGCCAACAATGAGCAGTTCTTC.

This clone showed up just a few times. The V gene is TRBV12-5, the J gene TRBJ2-2, with D maybe TRBD2 (5 bases). This CDR3 comprises 15 residues. Germline CDR1 reads LGHNT; CDR2 reads FRNRAP. Trimming removed 0 bases at V and 7 bases at J, with 12 bases between. The DNA of the CDR3 is TGTGCTAGTGGTTTGGTCGAAGCGAGGGTCGGGGAGCTGTTTTTT. It is translated as CASGLVEARVGELFF.

This clone was seen just once. This chain joins TRBV18 and TRBJ2-7; D remains ambiguous. Trimming pared 0 bases from V and 3 bases from J, leaving 9 bases between. There are 14 residues in the CDR3. Per germline, CDR1 KGHSH and CDR2 LQKENI. CDR3: CASSPPASNYEQYF. CDR3 in DNA: TGTGCCAGCTCACCACCGGCATCCAACTACGAGCAGTACTTC.

Worth noting for this clone: The same CDR3 also results from other DNA sequences found in this sample. This rearrangement joins TRBV7-2 to TRBJ2-1; TRBD2 matches 11 bases. This CDR3 has 16 amino acids. The ends lost 1 base at V and 5 bases at J; junction bases unmatched: 4. CDR1 SGHTA and CDR2 FQGNSA come from the germline V gene. The CDR3 here is CASSLVGTSGNNEQFF. The CDR3 bases are TGTGCCAGCAGCTTAGTGGGGACTAGCGGTAACAATGAGCAGTTCTTC.